This is a list of T cell receptor beta chains from one sample in a study of shared clonotypes between healthy human individuals. Sequencing was performed with immunoSEQ multiplex PCR; in TCRdb, only in-frame clones are kept and a portion is missing. The sample includes 470,000 or so clones, 78% of them seen just once. Sequenced: PBMCs. The source of these receptors is a woman between 40 and 55 years old in good health. Some clones in this sample may be carry-over from other donors' samples. Both conserved end residues are part of each CDR3. D genes are given only for firm matches. Rows may omit the clone size; those that give it use once, few, many or a size class.

clone size: once; J gene: TRBJ2-1; V gene: TRBV18; D gene: -; CDR3 protein: CASSPPGPQSYNEQFF; CDR3 DNA: TGTGCCAGCTCACCACCCGGTCCTCAATCCTACAATGAGCAGTTCTTC
clone size: -; J gene: TRBJ1-1; V gene: TRBV6-1; D gene: -; CDR3 protein: CASSEMGREAFF; CDR3 DNA: TGTGCCAGCAGTGAAATGGGACGCGAAGCTTTCTTT
clone size: -; J gene: TRBJ1-3; V gene: TRBV30; D gene: -; CDR3 protein: CAWSVVQGNTIYF; CDR3 DNA: TGTGCCTGGAGTGTAGTACAGGGAAACACCATATATTTT
clone size: -; J gene: TRBJ1-5; V gene: TRBV18; D gene: -; CDR3 protein: CASSPEEYSNQPQHF; CDR3 DNA: TGTGCCAGCTCACCAGAAGAATATAGCAATCAGCCCCAGCATTTT
clone size: -; J gene: TRBJ2-7; V gene: TRBV28; D gene: TRBD2; CDR3 protein: CASSPSGRATYEQYF; CDR3 DNA: TGTGCCAGCAGTCCTAGCGGGAGGGCCACCTACGAGCAGTACTTC
clone size: few; J gene: TRBJ2-1; V gene: TRBV28; D gene: -; CDR3 protein: CASTPREPYNEQFF; CDR3 DNA: TGTGCCAGCACCCCAAGGGAGCCCTACAATGAGCAGTTCTTC
clone size: -; J gene: TRBJ1-1; V gene: TRBV11-2; D gene: -; CDR3 protein: CASSFGVMNTEAFF; CDR3 DNA: TGTGCCAGCAGCTTCGGGGTAATGAACACTGAAGCTTTCTTT
clone size: once; J gene: TRBJ2-1; V gene: TRBV7-2; D gene: -; CDR3 protein: CASSSPWLEQFF; CDR3 DNA: TGTGCCAGCAGCTCGCCGTGGCTAGAGCAGTTCTTC
clone size: -; J gene: TRBJ2-7; V gene: TRBV7-9; D gene: -; CDR3 protein: CASSFTSSYEQYF; CDR3 DNA: TGTGCCAGCAGCTTTACCAGCTCCTACGAGCAGTACTTC
clone size: -; J gene: TRBJ2-5; V gene: TRBV19; D gene: TRBD2; CDR3 protein: CASTRTSGRRKETQYF; CDR3 DNA: TGTGCCAGTACTCGAACTAGCGGGCGTAGAAAAGAGACCCAGTACTTC
clone size: -; J gene: TRBJ2-3; V gene: TRBV5-1; D gene: -; CDR3 protein: CASSLGLEGTDTQYF; CDR3 DNA: TGCGCCAGCAGCTTAGGGCTAGAAGGCACAGATACGCAGTATTTT
clone size: -; J gene: TRBJ2-2; V gene: TRBV7-2; D gene: TRBD1; CDR3 protein: CATGRDRVTGELFF; CDR3 DNA: TGTGCCACCGGCCGGGACAGGGTCACCGGGGAGCTGTTTTTT
clone size: -; J gene: TRBJ2-5; V gene: TRBV7-8; D gene: -; CDR3 protein: CASSLDRWGQETQYF; CDR3 DNA: TGTGCCAGCAGCTTAGACAGGTGGGGCCAAGAGACCCAGTACTTC
clone size: -; J gene: TRBJ2-2; V gene: TRBV10-3; D gene: TRBD2; CDR3 protein: CAISESGSTGELFF; CDR3 DNA: TGTGCCATCAGTGAGAGCGGGAGTACCGGGGAGCTGTTTTTT
clone size: -; J gene: TRBJ2-7; V gene: TRBV18; D gene: -; CDR3 protein: CASSSDWGAVTYEQYF; CDR3 DNA: TGTGCCAGCTCATCGGACTGGGGCGCAGTGACCTACGAGCAGTACTTC
clone size: -; J gene: TRBJ1-5; V gene: TRBV28; D gene: -; CDR3 protein: CASSSPSGPQHF; CDR3 DNA: TGTGCCAGCAGTTCCCCCTCGGGGCCCCAGCATTTT
clone size: -; J gene: TRBJ2-1; V gene: TRBV28; D gene: -; CDR3 protein: CATEGGNSYNEQFF; CDR3 DNA: TGTGCCACCGAGGGTGGAAACTCCTACAATGAGCAGTTCTTC
clone size: -; J gene: TRBJ2-1; V gene: TRBV6-5; D gene: -; CDR3 protein: CASAIGGEQFF; CDR3 DNA: TGTGCCAGCGCAATTGGGGGGGAGCAGTTCTTC
clone size: -; J gene: TRBJ2-7; V gene: TRBV7-8; D gene: -; CDR3 protein: CASSSRGELYEQYF; CDR3 DNA: TGTGCCAGCAGCTCAAGGGGCGAACTCTACGAGCAGTACTTC
clone size: -; J gene: TRBJ2-7; V gene: TRBV18; D gene: -; CDR3 protein: CASSPEARDNLEQYF; CDR3 DNA: TGTGCCAGCTCACCAGAGGCTAGAGACAACTTAGAGCAGTACTTC
clone size: -; J gene: TRBJ2-1; V gene: TRBV9; D gene: TRBD1; CDR3 protein: CASSPRTGDYNEQFF; CDR3 DNA: TGTGCCAGCAGCCCTAGGACAGGGGACTACAATGAGCAGTTCTTC
clone size: -; J gene: TRBJ2-1; V gene: TRBV27; D gene: TRBD2; CDR3 protein: CASSLRSQREKNEQFF; CDR3 DNA: TGTGCCAGCAGTTTAAGAAGCCAGCGGGAGAAGAATGAGCAGTTCTTC
clone size: few; J gene: TRBJ2-7; V gene: TRBV2; D gene: -; CDR3 protein: CASSGSREQYF; CDR3 DNA: TGTGCCAGCAGTGGGTCCCGGGAGCAGTACTTC
clone size: -; J gene: TRBJ2-3; V gene: TRBV7-8; D gene: -; CDR3 protein: CASTRFDPTDTQYF; CDR3 DNA: TGTGCCAGCACCCGGTTCGACCCCACAGATACGCAGTATTTT
clone size: few; J gene: TRBJ2-7; V gene: TRBV5-1; D gene: -; CDR3 protein: CASTDSQTYEQYF; CDR3 DNA: TGCGCCAGCACCGATTCACAAACCTACGAGCAGTACTTC
clone size: -; J gene: TRBJ2-2; V gene: TRBV6-1; D gene: TRBD2; CDR3 protein: CASSLRLAGTGELFF; CDR3 DNA: TGTGCCAGCAGTCTACGACTAGCGGGAACCGGGGAGCTGTTTTTT
clone size: -; J gene: TRBJ2-5; V gene: TRBV18; D gene: TRBD2; CDR3 protein: CASSPVPSGRRQETQYF; CDR3 DNA: TGTGCCAGCTCACCGGTTCCTAGCGGGAGACGCCAAGAGACCCAGTACTTC